The subject of this entry is one T cell receptor (beta chain). Its antigen is still unknown. Amplification of the TCR beta CDR3 regions used RNA transcripts (as template). First-round RT-PCR used HTBI primers; second-round multiplex PCR followed. TCRdb passed the multiplex PCR reads through MiXCR, listing each CDR3 protein once. The data contain approximately 700,000 distinct CDR3 sequences, approximately 40% of them singletons. The source of the sample is a study of Graves' ophthalmopathy and Graves' hyperthyroidism. Regarding the study as a whole: Separation of ophthalmopathy from stable hyperthyroidism was achieved by a 13-signature model, at about 91% sensitivity and around 81% specificity.

The authors isolated PBMCs from approximately 10 ml of fresh peripheral blood. Trimming left V 6 bases short and J 0 bases short, with 8 bases between. The CDR3 runs to 12 residues. Germline CDR1 reads SQVTM; CDR2 reads ANQGSEA. Sample: peripheral blood. This receptor was obtained from an adult man with Graves' ophthalmopathy. This chain links TRBV29-1 with TRBJ1-1; no firm D call. Here the CDR3 DNA reads TGCAGCGTACTCGCGGTGAACACTGAAGCTTTCTTT. This translates into CSVLAVNTEAFF.